This T cell receptor beta chain was sequenced during a study of T cell responses to AZD1222 COVID-19 vaccine. General study results and limits: Seropositive AZD1222 recipients at baseline numbered only five or six. Reports indicate that nearly half of spike-specific TCRs are directed at unmutated variant regions.

As to this clone: No antigen is known for it.

Sequenced by immunoSEQ multiplex PCR; TCRdb stores in-frame clones only, minus some. The sample lists over 120,000 clones, over 85% occurring once. The sample consisted of peripheral blood, taken 28 days after the second AZD1222 dose. This sequence was found in an adult who received the AZD1222 COVID-19 vaccine.

CDR3 amino acids: CAWSEQGGTEAFF. CDR3 DNA sequence: TGTGCCTGGAGCGAACAGGGGGGCACTGAAGCTTTCTTT. The genes are TRBV30 and TRBJ1-1, with 8 positions matching TRBD1. The V and J ends lost 3 bases and 4 bases, in that order; junction bases with no gene match: 4. Germline loops: CDR1 GTSNPN, CDR2 SVGIG (reference sequence). The CDR3 is 13 amino acids. Full variable domain (remainder filled in from reference TRBV30 and TRBJ1-1): SQTIHQWPATLVQPVGSPLSLECTVEGTSNPNLYWYRQAAGRGLQLLFYSVGIGQISSEVPQNLSASRPQDRQFILSSKKLLLSDSGFYLCAWSEQGGTEAFFGQGTRLTVV.